One sample yielded the 16 T cell receptor beta chains listed below, sequenced in a study of long-term antiretroviral therapy in people with HIV. This was the immunoSEQ v3.0 assay at survey level. Profiling relied on immunoSEQ multiplex PCR, and the TCRdb table lists in-frame clones only, not all of them. The sample includes about 33,000 clones, about 83% seen only once; the top ten take under 8.5%. Sequenced here: unsorted PBMCs, sampled 2 years after starting antiretroviral therapy. Every receptor here comes from a woman between 50 and 59 years old with HIV.

The V call is TRBV5-1, the J call TRBJ1-1, with 8 nucleotides matching TRBD1. V lost 0 bases to trimming and J lost 0 bases; unmatched junction nucleotides: 4. The CDR3 is made up of 16 amino acids. Germline V gene data show CDR1 as SGHRS and CDR2 as YFSETQ. CDR3 sequence reads: CASSLESGGVNTEAFF. The CDR3 DNA sequence: TGCGCCAGCAGCTTGGAGTCAGGGGGCGTGAACACTGAAGCTTTCTTT.

The chain recombines TRBV18 with TRBJ1-2; 8 nucleotides agree with TRBD1. The CDR3 spans 12 residues. Germline trimming cut 4 bases from V and 13 bases from J; bases unmatched to any gene: 8. Germline values: CDR1 KGHSH, CDR2 LQKENI. The CDR3 nucleotides read TGTGCCAGCTCACTGGACAGGGATGTTTTCACCTTC. This sequence encodes CASSLDRDVFTF.

The chain joins TRBV2 to TRBJ2-7, with D unresolved. The V gene lost 5 bases and the J gene lost 3 bases, with 2 bases spanning the gap. CDR1 and CDR2 (germline): SNHLY, FYNNEI. The CDR3 spans 10 residues. CDR3 in DNA: TGTGCCAGCAGTTTCTACGAGCAGTACTTC. As protein: CASSFYEQYF.

This clone was seen more than once but under ten times. This chain connects TRBV7-2 to TRBJ1-5; 9 bases are a match to TRBD1. The V segment lost 4 bases and the J segment 0 bases; nucleotides outside the gene matches: 1. Per the germline V gene, CDR1 is SGHTA and CDR2 is FQGNSA. CDR3 length: 15 residues. The DNA for the CDR3 is TGTGCCAGCAGCTGGACAGGGGATAGCAATCAGCCCCAGCATTTT. Encoded protein: CASSWTGDSNQPQHF.

This clone appeared a single time. The J gene is TRBJ1-1, the V gene TRBV5-8; D may be TRBD1 (5 bases). Per the germline V gene, CDR1 is SGHTS and CDR2 is YDEGEE. Trimming removed 0 bases at V and 0 bases at J, with 9 bases between. This CDR3 spans 15 amino acids. The CDR3, as DNA: TGTGCCAGCAGCTTGGTGGGCAGGGTGAACACTGAAGCTTTCTTT. As protein: CASSLVGRVNTEAFF.

V and J are TRBV6-6 and TRBJ1-3; D ambiguous. Germline V gene data show CDR1 as MNHNY and CDR2 as SVGAGI (reference sequence). This CDR3 comprises 13 residues. V was cut by 0 bases and J by 8 bases, with 8 bases left in between. The CDR3: CASSYSGVYTIYF. The CDR3 DNA reads as TGTGCCAGCAGTTACTCCGGGGTGTACACCATATATTTT.

The chain combines TRBV4-1 with TRBJ2-3; 7 bases are a match to TRBD2. J lost 1 base, V lost 4 bases, and 8 bases had no gene match. The CDR3 runs 16 residues. Germline lookup yields CDR1 MGHRA and CDR2 YSYEKL. The CDR3 sequence is CASSRPGAGGTDTQYF. The DNA for the CDR3 is TGCGCCAGCAGCCGCCCTGGGGCGGGGGGCACAGATACGCAGTATTTT.

The chain links TRBV12-5 to TRBJ1-6; possible D gene TRBD1, 6 bases. V shed 6 bases and J shed 9 bases, with 18 bases lying between them. The germline V gene has CDR1 LGHNT and CDR2 FRNRAP. The CDR3 totals 15 residues. The CDR3 sequence is CASGHYSGVGSPLHF. Written as DNA, the CDR3 is TGTGCTAGTGGACATTATTCAGGGGTAGGTTCACCCCTCCACTTT.

The chain carries TRBV18 and TRBJ2-5; D gene unclear. The V gene lost 2 bases and the J gene lost 2 bases, with 3 bases spanning the gap. Germline values: CDR1 KGHSH, CDR2 LQKENI. The CDR3 totals 12 residues. CDR3 DNA: TGTGCCAGCTCACCAAAACAAGAGACCCAGTACTTC. This translates into CASSPKQETQYF. Drawing the rest from reference TRBV18 and TRBJ2-5, the complete variable domain is NAGVMQNPRHLVRRRGQEARLRCSPMKGHSHVYWYRQLPEEGLKFMVYLQKENIIDESGMPKERFSAEFPKEGPSILRIQQVVRGDSAAYFCASSPKQETQYFGPGTRLLVL.

The chain is built from TRBV11-2 and TRBJ2-7; either TRBD1 or TRBD2 may supply D (5 bases each). V dropped 1 base and J dropped 3 bases, with 13 bases sitting between them. From germline, CDR1 is SGHAT and CDR2 FQNNGV. The CDR3 is made up of 15 amino acids. The CDR3 loop is CASSLGDGRNYEQYF. The CDR3 DNA is TGTGCCAGCAGCTTAGGGGACGGAAGAAACTACGAGCAGTACTTC.

This clone occurred once. The chain carries TRBV7-6 and TRBJ2-5, with a tentative D call TRBD2 (5 bases). The CDR3 is 15 residues long. The V end was cut by 8 bases, the J end by 1 base, with 17 bases between. Germline loops: CDR1 SGHVS, CDR2 FNYEAQ. The CDR3 loop reads CASGLDFGIQETQYF. The CDR3 nucleotides read TGTGCCAGCGGACTGGACTTCGGGATCCAAGAGACCCAGTACTTC.

The chain recombines TRBV10-2 with TRBJ2-2, with 8 bases matching TRBD2. Trimming cost V 6 bases and J 7 bases; bases outside gene matches: 10. The CDR3 covers 15 residues. The germline V gene encodes CDR1 WSHSY and CDR2 SAAADI. The CDR3 is CASSPFGGASGELFF. For the CDR3, the DNA is TGCGCCAGCAGCCCATTCGGGGGGGCCAGCGGGGAGCTGTTTTTT.

The chain is built from TRBV6-1 and TRBJ1-5, with no clear D. V dropped 3 bases and J dropped 7 bases, with 4 bases sitting between them. The CDR3 totals 11 residues. Germline CDR1 reads MNHNS; CDR2 reads SASEGT. In DNA, the CDR3 is TGTGCCAGCAGTGATATCCAGCCCCAGCATTTT. It encodes CASSDIQPQHF.

V usage is TRBV7-7 and J usage is TRBJ2-5; D is possibly TRBD1 or TRBD2 (6 bases each). The V and J ends lost 1 base and 5 bases respectively, with 11 bases between them. Germline CDR1 reads SSHAT; CDR2 reads FNYEAQ (reference sequence). This CDR3 comprises 14 residues. This chain's CDR3 is CASSLVGGRETQYF. CDR3 DNA sequence: TGTGCCAGCAGCTTAGTGGGGGGCCGGGAGACCCAGTACTTC.

The rearrangement joins TRBV6-5 to TRBJ2-7, with D unresolved. V lost 5 bases and J 0 bases, leaving 11 bases between the germline ends. Germline CDR1 and CDR2: MNHEY and SVGAGI. The CDR3 length is 14 residues. The CDR3 loop reads CASSNGRNSYEQYF. The DNA of the CDR3 is TGTGCCAGCAGTAACGGACGTAACTCCTACGAGCAGTACTTC.

The chain links TRBV25-1 to TRBJ2-5; perhaps D is TRBD1 or TRBD2 (5 bases each). The germline V gene has CDR1 MGHDK and CDR2 SYGVNS. CDR3 length: 13 amino acids. Trimming left V 4 bases short and J 2 bases short, with 8 bases between. CDR3 coding DNA: TGTGCCAGCAGTGCGGGACCGCAAGAGACCCAGTACTTC. Translated, it gives CASSAGPQETQYF.